The rows below give T cell receptor beta chains drawn from one sample of a study of OX40 agonist ivuxolimab in advanced cancers. Assay: immunoSEQ multiplex PCR; the TCRdb copy retains only in-frame clones and omits some. The table lists around 67,000 clones, under 90% of them singletons, with approximately 1.2% in the top ten. The material sequenced was CD4+ or CD8+ T cells sorted from blood, taken in a trial of the OX40 agonist ivuxolimab. These receptors all stem from an adult with an advanced solid tumor such as melanoma, head and neck, liver or kidney cancer. CDR3s include the opening cysteine and the closing phenylalanine or tryptophan. A D gene is named only where the DNA matches it firmly. Expanded clones get a size class; other rows say once, few or many, or leave the size out.

length: 15; size: NA; J: TRBJ2-2; V: TRBV9; D: TRBD2; DNA: TGTGCCAGCGCTCAGCGGGGCCGGAACACCGGGGAGCTGTTTTTT; CDR3: CASAQRGRNTGELFF
length: 14; size: NA; J: TRBJ2-7; V: TRBV5-1; D: NA; DNA: TGCGCCAGCAGCCAAACCGGGATCCCCTACGAGCAGTACTTC; CDR3: CASSQTGIPYEQYF
length: 12; size: NA; J: TRBJ1-5; V: TRBV30; D: NA; DNA: TGTGCCTGGAGCTATAGCAATCAGCCCCAGCATTTT; CDR3: CAWSYSNQPQHF
length: 14; size: NA; J: TRBJ1-2; V: TRBV19; D: NA; DNA: TGTGCCAGTAGTATTCCGACAGGTCAAGGAGGCTACACCTTC; CDR3: CASSIPTGQGGYTF
length: 16; size: NA; J: TRBJ1-4; V: TRBV7-9; D: NA; DNA: TGTGCCAGCAGCAGACCCACAGCAGCAACTAATGAAAAACTGTTTTTT; CDR3: CASSRPTAATNEKLFF
length: 14; size: NA; J: TRBJ1-4; V: TRBV6-1; D: NA; DNA: TGTGCCTCCCGGGATCACGCAACTAATGAAAAACTGTTTTTT; CDR3: CASRDHATNEKLFF
length: 14; size: NA; J: TRBJ1-2; V: TRBV4-1; D: NA; DNA: TGCGCCAGCAGCCAAACAGGGCCATCCTATGGCTACACCTTC; CDR3: CASSQTGPSYGYTF
length: 14; size: NA; J: TRBJ2-7; V: TRBV11-2; D: NA; DNA: TGTGCCAGCAGCTTAAACACCGGGGATTACGAGCAGTACTTC; CDR3: CASSLNTGDYEQYF
length: 14; size: NA; J: TRBJ1-2; V: TRBV2; D: NA; DNA: TGTGCCAGCAGTTTCTCGGGAATAAACTATGGCTACACCTTC; CDR3: CASSFSGINYGYTF
length: 14; size: once; J: TRBJ1-1; V: TRBV5-1; D: TRBD1; DNA: TGCGCCAGCAGCGATCAGGGACAGGAGACTGAAGCTTTCTTT; CDR3: CASSDQGQETEAFF
length: 16; size: few; J: TRBJ1-2; V: TRBV4-1; D: NA; DNA: TGCGCCAGCAGCCAAGCCAAGGACAAACGCTATGTAGGCTACACCTTC; CDR3: CASSQAKDKRYVGYTF
length: 16; size: NA; J: TRBJ1-6; V: TRBV10-3; D: TRBD1; DNA: TGTGCCATCAGTGACGGGACAGGGCTTAGGGATTCACCCCTCCACTTT; CDR3: CAISDGTGLRDSPLHF
length: 17; size: NA; J: TRBJ2-7; V: TRBV7-9; D: TRBD1; DNA: TGTGCCAGCAGCGCACCGGGACAGGGATTTCATTCCTACGAGCAGTACTTC; CDR3: CASSAPGQGFHSYEQYF
length: 15; size: NA; J: TRBJ1-1; V: TRBV4-1; D: NA; DNA: TGCGCCAGCAGCCACCTCTCGGGTCGGAACACTGAAGCTTTCTTT; CDR3: CASSHLSGRNTEAFF
length: 13; size: NA; J: TRBJ1-1; V: TRBV29-1; D: TRBD1; DNA: TGCAGCGCCGCGGGGACAGCGAACACTGAAGCTTTCTTT; CDR3: CSAAGTANTEAFF
length: 11; size: NA; J: TRBJ2-7; V: TRBV11-2; D: NA; DNA: TGTGCCAGCAGGGGTATACACGAGCAGTACTTC; CDR3: CASRGIHEQYF
length: 19; size: NA; J: TRBJ2-7; V: TRBV11-3; D: TRBD2; DNA: TGTGCCAGCAGCATACTCTCACGGGAGGGATCACACAGCTCCTACGAGCAGTACTTC; CDR3: CASSILSREGSHSSYEQYF
length: 11; size: NA; J: TRBJ1-4; V: TRBV29-1; D: NA; DNA: TGCAGCGTTGAATCTAATGAAAAACTGTTTTTT; CDR3: CSVESNEKLFF
length: 14; size: once; J: TRBJ2-7; V: TRBV10-3; D: NA; DNA: TGTGCCATCAGTCCGGGAGTTGGCACCTACGAGCAGTACTTC; CDR3: CAISPGVGTYEQYF
length: 14; size: NA; J: TRBJ2-7; V: TRBV5-1; D: NA; DNA: TGCGCCAGCAGCTTGTCCGGACTCTCCTACGAGCAGTACTTC; CDR3: CASSLSGLSYEQYF
length: 15; size: NA; J: TRBJ2-1; V: TRBV2; D: TRBD1; DNA: TGTGCCAGCAGTGAAGCGCTTGGGACAGGGGATGAGCAGTTCTTC; CDR3: CASSEALGTGDEQFF
length: 15; size: NA; J: TRBJ2-1; V: TRBV19; D: TRBD2; DNA: TGTGCCAGTAGTATCGGACTAGCGGTGAGCAATGAGCAGTTCTTC; CDR3: CASSIGLAVSNEQFF
length: 13; size: NA; J: TRBJ2-3; V: TRBV13; D: NA; DNA: TGTGCCAGCAGCTTAGAGGTCACAGATACGCAGTATTTT; CDR3: CASSLEVTDTQYF
length: 17; size: NA; J: TRBJ2-3; V: TRBV9; D: TRBD2; DNA: TGTGCCAGCAGCGGCGAGACTAGCGGGGGGGCAACAGATACGCAGTATTTT; CDR3: CASSGETSGGATDTQYF
length: 15; size: once; J: TRBJ2-6; V: TRBV2; D: TRBD1; DNA: TGTGCCAGCAAGACAGGGAACTCTGGGGCCAACGTCCTGACTTTC; CDR3: CASKTGNSGANVLTF
length: 17; size: NA; J: TRBJ1-1; V: TRBV27; D: TRBD1; DNA: TGTGCCAGCAGTTCCTTAGGCCCACAGGGGATACTCACTGAAGCTTTCTTT; CDR3: CASSSLGPQGILTEAFF
length: 17; size: NA; J: TRBJ2-1; V: TRBV7-8; D: NA; DNA: TGTGCCAGCAGCTTAGGTAGGGACACCGTCCCCTACAATGAGCAGTTCTTC; CDR3: CASSLGRDTVPYNEQFF
length: 16; size: NA; J: TRBJ2-2; V: TRBV5-1; D: TRBD1; DNA: TGCGCCAGCAGCTCGGGGACAGGGGCGAACACCGGGGAGCTGTTTTTT; CDR3: CASSSGTGANTGELFF
length: 12; size: NA; J: TRBJ1-5; V: TRBV7-2; D: NA; DNA: TGTGCCAGCAGCTTGAGCAATCAGCCCCAGCATTTT; CDR3: CASSLSNQPQHF
length: 15; size: NA; J: TRBJ1-1; V: TRBV19; D: TRBD1; DNA: TGTGCCAGTACCCAAAGGACAGGCGGGAACGCTGAAGCTTTCTTT; CDR3: CASTQRTGGNAEAFF
length: 13; size: NA; J: TRBJ2-7; V: TRBV10-3; D: NA; DNA: TGTGCCATCAGTGAGGGGGATTGGGACGAGCAGTACTTC; CDR3: CAISEGDWDEQYF
length: 13; size: NA; J: TRBJ2-7; V: TRBV18; D: NA; DNA: TGTGCCAGCTCACCACAGGATACCTACGAGCAGTACTTC; CDR3: CASSPQDTYEQYF
length: 16; size: NA; J: TRBJ2-3; V: TRBV9; D: TRBD2; DNA: TGTGCCAGCAGCGTAGCGAAAAGCGGGGGGCCGGATACGCAGTATTTT; CDR3: CASSVAKSGGPDTQYF
length: 12; size: NA; J: TRBJ1-2; V: TRBV19; D: NA; DNA: TGTGCCAGTTCCCTGCAGGCCGATGGCTACACCTTC; CDR3: CASSLQADGYTF
length: 13; size: NA; J: TRBJ1-2; V: TRBV7-3; D: NA; DNA: TGTGCCAGCAGCCAGGGAGGGTCCTATGGCTACACCTTC; CDR3: CASSQGGSYGYTF
length: 12; size: NA; J: TRBJ2-7; V: TRBV2; D: NA; DNA: TGTGCCAGCAGTGAAGACACCTACGAGCAGTACTTC; CDR3: CASSEDTYEQYF
length: 11; size: NA; J: TRBJ2-5; V: TRBV20-1; D: NA; DNA: TGCAGTGCTAGGAATGCAGAGACCCAGTACTTC; CDR3: CSARNAETQYF
length: 14; size: NA; J: TRBJ1-1; V: TRBV5-1; D: NA; DNA: TGCGCCAGCAGCTTGTCAGGGTTGAACACTGAAGCTTTCTTT; CDR3: CASSLSGLNTEAFF
length: 15; size: few; J: TRBJ2-1; V: TRBV11-2; D: NA; DNA: TGTGCCAGCACCCCCGCTTTGGGGTCCTACAATGAGCAGTTCTTC; CDR3: CASTPALGSYNEQFF
length: 15; size: few; J: TRBJ1-6; V: TRBV9; D: NA; DNA: TGTGCCAGCAGCGTAGAGGGGATGAGGAATTCACCCCTCCACTTT; CDR3: CASSVEGMRNSPLHF
length: 14; size: NA; J: TRBJ2-1; V: TRBV5-4; D: NA; DNA: TGTGCCAGCAGCGCCGCGATAGCGGACGTTGAGCAGTTCTTC; CDR3: CASSAAIADVEQFF
length: 15; size: NA; J: TRBJ2-1; V: TRBV2; D: TRBD2; DNA: TGTGCCAGCAGTGAAGTCCCTAGCGGCAGAGGAGAGCAGTTCTTC; CDR3: CASSEVPSGRGEQFF
length: 16; size: NA; J: TRBJ1-5; V: TRBV2; D: NA; DNA: TGTGCCAGCAGTGAAGCGCGTGTCAGGCCATGGGAGCCCCAGCATTTT; CDR3: CASSEARVRPWEPQHF
length: 15; size: NA; J: TRBJ2-7; V: TRBV4-1; D: NA; DNA: TGCGCCAGCAGCCAAGATCCAGGTTACCTCTACGAGCAGTACTTC; CDR3: CASSQDPGYLYEQYF
length: 14; size: NA; J: TRBJ1-1; V: TRBV5-1; D: NA; DNA: TGCGCCAGCAGCTTCCGGGACACGAACACTGAAGCTTTCTTT; CDR3: CASSFRDTNTEAFF
length: 16; size: NA; J: TRBJ1-4; V: TRBV5-8; D: TRBD1; DNA: TGTGCCAGCAGCTTGGTCTGGACAGGGATTAATGAAAAACTGTTTTTT; CDR3: CASSLVWTGINEKLFF
length: 15; size: NA; J: TRBJ2-7; V: TRBV28; D: TRBD1; DNA: TGTGCCAGCAGTCCCGGGGACAGGGCAGGTTACGAGCAGTACTTC; CDR3: CASSPGDRAGYEQYF
length: 13; size: once; J: TRBJ2-4; V: TRBV2; D: NA; DNA: TGTGCCAGCGGTAGTTTTGGCTCAAACATTCAGTACTTC; CDR3: CASGSFGSNIQYF
length: 15; size: NA; J: TRBJ2-2; V: TRBV7-9; D: TRBD1; DNA: TGTGCCAACGACAGGGGGGGCCTAAACACCGGGGAGCTGTTTTTT; CDR3: CANDRGGLNTGELFF
length: 13; size: NA; J: TRBJ2-5; V: TRBV9; D: NA; DNA: TGTGCCAGCAGCGTAGACTTACAAGAGACCCAGTACTTC; CDR3: CASSVDLQETQYF
length: 14; size: NA; J: TRBJ1-1; V: TRBV30; D: NA; DNA: TGTGCCTGGAGCCGGACGGGACAGAACACTGAAGCTTTCTTT; CDR3: CAWSRTGQNTEAFF
length: 15; size: NA; J: TRBJ1-2; V: TRBV5-1; D: NA; DNA: TGCGCCAGCAGCTTGGGGGGCAGGGCATGGGATGGCTACACCTTC; CDR3: CASSLGGRAWDGYTF
length: 12; size: NA; J: TRBJ1-2; V: TRBV19; D: NA; DNA: TGTGCCAGTAGTATATTCGGGGATGGCTACACCTTC; CDR3: CASSIFGDGYTF